These 29 T cell receptor beta chains share one sample of origin, sequenced in a study of blood T cell repertoires in COVID-19. Libraries were prepared by immunoSEQ multiplex PCR; TCRdb keeps only in-frame clonotypes and omits some of them. The sample has about 150,000 clones, roughly 80% seen once. The sample comprised peripheral blood. These receptors were collected from a human donor in a cohort sampled during active COVID-19.

This clone was recorded many times. V and J are TRBV5-1 and TRBJ2-1, with 9 bases matching TRBD1. The CDR3 covers 14 residues. Germline V gene lookup returns CDR1 SGHRS and CDR2 YFSETQ. The ends lost 4 bases at V and 9 bases at J; junction bases unmatched: 8. The CDR3 reads CASSTGGRFGEQFF. The CDR3 nucleotides are TGCGCCAGCAGCACAGGGGGCAGGTTCGGTGAGCAGTTCTTC.

This chain links TRBV4-2 with TRBJ1-2; possibly TRBD1 for D (5 bases). The germline gives CDR1 LGHNA, CDR2 YNFKEQ. This CDR3 region has 14 residues. V gave up 2 bases and J gave up 8 bases, with 15 bases separating them. The CDR3 nucleotides are TGTGCCAGCAGCCAACAAACAGGTCGGGAGGGCTACACCTTC. Its protein is CASSQQTGREGYTF.

The rearrangement joins TRBV4-1 to TRBJ1-2; D might be TRBD1 (6 bases). Per the germline V gene, CDR1 is MGHRA and CDR2 is YSYEKL. The CDR3 runs 16 residues. V lost 0 bases, J lost 8 bases, and 19 bases lay in between. CDR3 region: CASSQDGTPSPWGYTF. CDR3 nucleotides: TGCGCCAGCAGCCAAGATGGGACACCGTCCCCCTGGGGCTACACCTTC.

The rearrangement joins TRBV6-5 to TRBJ1-6; unclear D gene. Trimming took 4 bases from V and 8 from J, leaving 12 bases between them. CDR1 and CDR2 (germline): MNHEY, SVGAGI. This CDR3 is 14 amino acids long. Here the CDR3 DNA reads TGTGCCAGCAGTTCCACACAAGCGGATTCACCCCTCCACTTT. Protein: CASSSTQADSPLHF.

This rearrangement joins TRBV6-5 to TRBJ1-1; 9 bases fit TRBD1. The trim removed 8 bases at V and 11 bases at J, leaving 15 bases unmatched. The CDR3 is 14 amino acids. From germline, CDR1 is MNHEY and CDR2 SVGAGI. CDR3 loop: CASLRGQGSKLAFF. The DNA for the CDR3 is TGTGCCAGCTTAAGAGGACAGGGGTCCAAACTGGCTTTCTTT.

The V gene is TRBV30, the J gene TRBJ1-2; D is ambiguous. Looked up from germline, CDR1 is GTSNPN and CDR2 is SVGIG (reference sequence). The V gene lost 4 bases and the J gene lost 5 bases, with 14 bases spanning the gap. This CDR3 spans 13 amino acids. CDR3 DNA sequence: TGTGCCTGGAAAGTCCCGGGAAGTTATGGCTACACCTTC. Amino acid sequence: CAWKVPGSYGYTF.

This chain connects TRBV5-1 to TRBJ1-2, with 10 bases that match TRBD1. The CDR3 has 14 amino acids. Germline CDR1 SGHRS, CDR2 YFSETQ. The ends lost 4 bases at V and 4 bases at J; junction bases unmatched: 4. The CDR3: CASSPGTGVYGYTF. CDR3 nucleotides: TGCGCCAGCAGCCCCGGGACAGGGGTCTATGGCTACACCTTC.

The V and J genes are TRBV4-2 and TRBJ1-2, with D tentatively TRBD1 (6 bases). This CDR3 has 14 amino acids. The V gene's germline CDR1 is LGHNA and CDR2 YNFKEQ. The V and J ends lost 0 bases and 3 bases respectively, with 8 bases between them. The CDR3, as DNA: TGTGCCAGCAGCCAAGAGAGACAGGACTATGGCTACACCTTC. Amino acid sequence: CASSQERQDYGYTF.

The V gene is TRBV29-1, the J gene TRBJ1-2, with 7 bases fitting TRBD1. Germline V CDR1 and CDR2: SQVTM, ANQGSEA. V gave up 3 bases and J gave up 8 bases; unmatched junction bases: 18. This CDR3 comprises 16 residues. The CDR3 DNA sequence: TGCAGCGTTGACCGGCCAGGGGGAGACAGGGAGAAGGGCTACACCTTC. Translation gives CSVDRPGGDREKGYTF.

This clone was recorded a few times. V and J are TRBV5-1 and TRBJ1-6; tentatively, D is TRBD1 (5 bases). CDR1 and CDR2 (germline): SGHRS, YFSETQ. The CDR3 is 16 residues long. Trimming removed 0 bases from V and 9 bases from J, with 16 bases in between. This CDR3 reads CASSLERAGITSPLHF. The CDR3 DNA reads TGCGCCAGCAGCTTGGAAAGGGCAGGGATTACTTCACCCCTCCACTTT. Full variable domain (rest looked up from reference TRBV5-1 and TRBJ1-6): KAGVTQTPRYLIKTRGQQVTLSCSPISGHRSVSWYQQTPGQGLQFLFEYFSETQRNKGNFPGRFSGRQFSNSRSEMNVSTLELGDSALYLCASSLERAGITSPLHFGNGTRLTVT.

The genes are TRBV5-4 and TRBJ1-1; D not resolved. Trimming stripped 4 bases from V and 3 bases from J, with 13 bases between. CDR1 is SGHNT, CDR2 YYREEE, per germline (reference sequence). The CDR3 has 14 amino acids. CDR3 nucleotide sequence: TGTGCCAGCAGCCGTGACTATGGGGACACTGAAGCTTTCTTT. Translated, it gives CASSRDYGDTEAFF. Full variable domain (missing parts from reference TRBV5-4 and TRBJ1-1): ETGVTQSPTHLIKTRGQQVTLRCSSQSGHNTVSWYQQALGQGPQFIFQYYREEENGRGNFPPRFSGLQFPNYSSELNVNALELDDSALYLCASSRDYGDTEAFFGQGTRLTVV.

The chain recombines TRBV3-1 (or the pseudogene TRBV3-2) with TRBJ1-4; TRBD1 aligns across 9 bases. The germline CDR1 and CDR2 sequences are LGHDT and YNNKEL (reference sequence). CDR3 size: 14 residues. Unmatched junction bases numbered 6, after V lost 5 bases and J lost 8 bases. The CDR3 region has the DNA TGTGCCAGCAGCATGGGACAGGGAAGGGAAAAACTGTTTTTT. Amino acid sequence: CASSMGQGREKLFF.

This clone was counted once. The same CDR3 arises from other DNA sequences in this sample as well. The chain uses TRBV19 and TRBJ2-3; D not resolved. The V end lost 1 base, the J end lost 0 bases, and 8 bases lay between the germline ends. This CDR3 contains 15 residues. In germline, CDR1 is LNHDA, CDR2 SQIVND (reference sequence). The CDR3 nucleotides are TGTGCCAGTAGTATAGTGCGTACTAGCACAGATACGCAGTATTTT. Protein sequence: CASSIVRTSTDTQYF.

This chain links TRBV9 with TRBJ1-1; TRBD1 is a possible D gene (5 bases). V was shortened by 0 bases and J by 1 base, with 10 bases between the two germline ends. The CDR3 runs 15 residues. Germline V gene data show CDR1 as SGDLS and CDR2 as YYNGEE. Here the CDR3 reads CASSVAGGKNTEAFF. For the CDR3, the DNA is TGTGCCAGCAGCGTAGCTGGGGGGAAGAACACTGAAGCTTTCTTT.

The chain uses TRBV24-1 and TRBJ2-2; no clear D gene. CDR1 KGHDR and CDR2 SFDVKD come from the germline V gene. V was cut by 0 bases and J by 6 bases, with 7 bases left in between. The CDR3 totals 14 residues. CDR3 in amino acids: CATSDLRVSGELFF. The CDR3, as DNA: TGTGCCACCAGTGATTTGCGAGTGTCCGGGGAGCTGTTTTTT.

The chain combines TRBV24-1 with TRBJ2-7; no definite D call. Trimming cost V 3 bases and J 7 bases, with 9 bases left between them. CDR3 length: 12 amino acids. Germline V CDR1 and CDR2: KGHDR, SFDVKD. This CDR3 reads CATSDLASEQYF. The CDR3, as DNA: TGTGCCACCAGTGATCTCGCGAGTGAGCAGTACTTC.

The chain couples TRBV2 to TRBJ1-6; D might be TRBD1 (6 bases). This CDR3 is 16 amino acids long. Trimming took 6 bases from V and 6 from J, leaving 18 bases between them. CDR1 is SNHLY, CDR2 FYNNEI, per germline. In DNA, the CDR3 is TGTGCCAGCAGGGTAGGGAGGGACACAAGTAATTCACCCCTCCACTTT. Translating gives CASRVGRDTSNSPLHF.

V is TRBV4-2 and J is TRBJ1-1, with 8 bases that match TRBD1. Germline V gene lookup returns CDR1 LGHNA and CDR2 YNFKEQ. The CDR3 spans 17 residues. V shed 0 bases, J shed 0 bases, and the junction held 6 bases outside the gene matches. CDR3: CASSQDAQGAMNTEAFF. The CDR3 bases are TGTGCCAGCAGCCAAGATGCGCAGGGGGCGATGAACACTGAAGCTTTCTTT.

The chain has TRBV7-5 and TRBJ2-7; the table's D call TRBD2 went unverified against the DNA. TRBV7-5 is noted as a pseudogene. This CDR3 is 15 amino acids long. As DNA, the CDR3 is TGTGCCAGAAGCCCGGGACTAGCGGGCCTCTGCGAGCAGTACGTC. Protein product: CARSPGLAGLCEQYV.

This chain joins TRBV30 and TRBJ1-1; D is uncertain. Trimming took off 4 bases at V and 1 base at J, with 4 bases between the two ends. The CDR3 length is 11 residues. Per the germline V gene, CDR1 is GTSNPN and CDR2 is SVGIG (reference sequence). CDR3 coding DNA: TGTGCCTGGAACAGGAACACTGAAGCTTTCTTT. As protein: CAWNRNTEAFF.

The rearrangement joins TRBV5-1 to TRBJ1-3; 7 positions match TRBD1. V was clipped by 0 bases and J by 2 bases; unmatched bases: 8. Germline loops: CDR1 SGHRS, CDR2 YFSETQ. The CDR3 covers 17 residues. As DNA, the CDR3 is TGCGCCAGCAGCTTGGGTCTCGGGACAGACACTGGAAACACCATATATTTT. Amino acids: CASSLGLGTDTGNTIYF.

DNA of the CDR3: TGTGCCAGCAGTGCACGCGACAGGGATAATGGCTACACCTTC. Its protein product is CASSARDRDNGYTF. The V and J genes are TRBV6-2 or TRBV6-3 and TRBJ1-2; the match to TRBD1 covers 7 bases. With 5 bases clipped from V and 6 bases from J, the junction kept 9 bases outside the gene matches. Per germline, CDR1 MNHEY and CDR2 SVGEGT. This CDR3 is 14 amino acids long.

This clone has just a few counts. The genes are TRBV5-1 and TRBJ1-6; D is unresolved. Germline lookup yields CDR1 SGHRS and CDR2 YFSETQ. The CDR3 spans 17 residues. The V gene lost 2 bases and the J gene lost 7 bases, with 19 bases spanning the gap. In DNA form, the CDR3 reads TGCGCCAGCAGCTTAGAGGGTACAATTAATAGAAATTCACCCCTCCACTTT. Translated, it gives CASSLEGTINRNSPLHF.

The J gene is TRBJ1-4, the V gene TRBV3-1 (or the pseudogene TRBV3-2); D is unresolved. Germline V gene lookup returns CDR1 LGHDT and CDR2 YNNKEL (reference sequence). The CDR3 has 12 amino acids. Trimming stripped 6 bases from V and 3 bases from J, with 5 bases between. Written as DNA, the CDR3 is TGTGCCAGCAGGGCCCCTAATGAAAAACTGTTTTTT. Translated: CASRAPNEKLFF.

This clone was observed once. This rearrangement joins TRBV7-6 to TRBJ2-3, with 7 positions matching TRBD1. The CDR3 has 15 amino acids. From germline, CDR1 is SGHVS and CDR2 FNYEAQ. The ends lost 0 bases at V and 5 bases at J; junction bases unmatched: 5. The CDR3 nucleotides are TGTGCCAGCAGCTTAGCGGGACAGTTCGGAGATACGCAGTATTTT. Translation: CASSLAGQFGDTQYF.

Only one count was recorded for this clone. The chain joins TRBV7-9 to TRBJ2-1, with unresolved D. Per germline, CDR1 SEHNR and CDR2 FQNEAQ (reference sequence). This CDR3 region has 13 residues. V shed 1 base and J shed 8 bases, with 9 bases lying between them. This chain's CDR3 is CASSLVSGYEQFF. In nucleotides, the CDR3 is TGTGCCAGCAGCTTAGTCTCCGGGTATGAGCAGTTCTTC.

The rearrangement joins TRBV6-6 to TRBJ2-2; 10 nucleotides line up with TRBD2. CDR3 size: 16 residues. Germline lookup yields CDR1 MNHNY and CDR2 SVGAGI (reference sequence). V gave up 4 bases and J gave up 1 base; unmatched junction bases: 3. The CDR3 DNA is TGTGCCAGCAGTTCGACTAGCGGGCGGAACACCGGGGAGCTGTTTTTT. Amino acid sequence: CASSSTSGRNTGELFF.

V usage is TRBV7-8 and J usage is TRBJ2-4; 7 positions match TRBD2. V was pared by 5 bases and J by 4 bases, with 14 bases of the junction left unmatched. The CDR3 runs to 17 residues. Germline V gene sequence: CDR1 SGHVS, CDR2 FQNEAQ. The CDR3 sequence is CASSPRRQNSGKNIQYF. CDR3 in DNA: TGTGCCAGCAGCCCCCGCCGCCAGAATAGCGGGAAAAACATTCAGTACTTC.

A note on this clone: The same CDR3 is also encoded by other DNA sequences in this sample. The gene calls are TRBV29-1 and TRBJ2-3, with D perhaps TRBD1 (7 bases). CDR1 is SQVTM, CDR2 ANQGSEA, per germline. V was shortened by 4 bases and J by 1 base, with 15 bases between the two germline ends. The CDR3 spans 15 residues. The CDR3 nucleotides are TGCAGCGTTGGGTTGCAGGGGGGACGCACAGATACGCAGTATTTT. Translating it yields CSVGLQGGRTDTQYF.